This TCR beta chain appears in the sequencing data of a study of cytomegalovirus exposure and HLA in healthy donors. The wider study: The same platform as the approximately 660 first-cohort repertoires was used for the 110 or so validation repertoires, a later analysis reported. Study-level findings and limits: Cytomegalovirus association was assigned to approximately 180 TCR beta chains. Among TCR sequences, most were rare, though some public TCRs appeared in many donors.

The CDR3 runs 14 residues. The V segment lost 3 bases and the J segment 4 bases; nucleotides outside the gene matches: 2. Germline V gene lookup returns CDR1 MNHEY and CDR2 SMNVEV (reference sequence). With regard to this clone: Its matching antigen is unknown.

The assay was immunoSEQ multiplex PCR, and TCRdb's table has in-frame clones only and misses some. The profile shows some 180,000 clones, approximately 86% of them singletons. Material: PBMCs. This receptor was taken from a man aged 25 to 45 in good health and CMV-seropositive. V usage is TRBV27 and J usage is TRBJ1-2; 10 nucleotides agree with TRBD1. This chain's CDR3 is CASSFGQGVYGYTF. In DNA form, the CDR3 reads TGTGCCAGCAGTTTCGGACAGGGGGTCTATGGCTACACCTTC.